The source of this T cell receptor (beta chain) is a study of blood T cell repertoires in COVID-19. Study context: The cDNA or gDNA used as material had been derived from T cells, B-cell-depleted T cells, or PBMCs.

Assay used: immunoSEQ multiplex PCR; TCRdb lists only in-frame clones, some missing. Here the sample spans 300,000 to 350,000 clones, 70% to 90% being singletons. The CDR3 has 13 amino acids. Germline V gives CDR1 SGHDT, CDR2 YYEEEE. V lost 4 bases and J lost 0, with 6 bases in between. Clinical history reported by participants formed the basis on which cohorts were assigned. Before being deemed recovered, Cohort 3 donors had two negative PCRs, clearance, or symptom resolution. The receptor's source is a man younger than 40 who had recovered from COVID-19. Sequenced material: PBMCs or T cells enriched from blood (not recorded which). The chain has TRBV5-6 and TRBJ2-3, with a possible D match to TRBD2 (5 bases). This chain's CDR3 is CASSGGSTDTQYF. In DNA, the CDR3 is TGTGCCAGCAGCGGCGGGAGCACAGATACGCAGTATTTT. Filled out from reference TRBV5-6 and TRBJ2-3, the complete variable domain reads DAGVTQSPTHLIKTRGQQVTLRCSPKSGHDTVSWYQQALGQGPQFIFQYYEEEERQRGNFPDRFSGHQFPNYSSELNVNALLLGDSALYLCASSGGSTDTQYFGPGTRLTVL.